The clone carrying this TCR beta chain was picked up a small number of times. TCRdb itself ran the PCR reads through MiXCR, one entry per CDR3 protein. The sample yields about 11,000 distinct CDR3 sequences, approximately 60% seen once. This entry belongs to a study of tumor-infiltrating lymphocytes in oesophageal squamous cell carcinoma. The TCR comes from a male donor with esophageal squamous cell carcinoma. Sequenced input: esophageal tumor tissue.

CDR3 nucleotides: TGTGCCAGCAGCATTAGCGGAATCGGGGAGCTGTTTTTT. It codes for CASSISGIGELFF. The chain carries TRBV7-6 and TRBJ2-2; a possible D gene is TRBD2 (6 bases). V lost 5 bases and J lost 7, with 11 bases in between. The CDR3 has 13 residues. The germline CDR1 and CDR2 sequences are SGHVS and FNYEAQ.